The clone carrying this TCR beta chain was observed a handful of times. What it recognizes is unknown. Time point: blood at routine non-recurrence follow-up after resection. Whole RNA from tumor, nontumor lung or frozen PBMC was sequenced unsorted. Germline assignment: CDR1 DFQATT and CDR2 SNEGSKA (reference sequence). V lost 3 bases to trimming and J lost 4 bases; unmatched junction nucleotides: 5. The CDR3 totals 14 residues. Each TCR cDNA molecule carried a unique molecular identifier. TCRdb itself ran the 5' RACE reads through MiXCR, one entry per CDR3 protein. Among some 120,000 distinct CDR3 sequences listed, 12% were seen once. This sample was taken from a study of spatial heterogeneity in lung cancer. In the study overall: Follow-up PBMC samples were sequenced when available, at a median of about two years after resection. Detection consistently captured more beta-chain sequences than alpha-chain sequences. Points from the study as a whole: Compared with follow-up, resection was when ubiquitous expanded tumor TCRs appeared in blood more.

The chain joins TRBV20-1 to TRBJ1-3, with TRBD1 matching over 8 bases. Sample: PBMCs, taken at follow-up. The receptor was derived from a male donor with early-stage non-small cell lung cancer. DNA for the CDR3: TGCAGTGCTAGGACAGGGGTTTTCGGAAACACCATATATTTT. This translates into CSARTGVFGNTIYF.